The T cell receptor beta chain under discussion was sequenced for a study of Ad26.COV2.S vaccination and SARS-CoV-2 variants. Study-level information: In the COV1001 trial, the donor was in the Ad26.COV2.S arm.

Generated by immunoSEQ multiplex PCR, the TCRdb table keeps only in-frame clones and is missing some. The table includes 380,000 or so clones, roughly 80% detected once. The treatment here: over 15 received Ad26.COV2.S at low or high dose, single or two shots; several received placebo; per-sample allocation not given. Vaccine and placebo recipients were sampled on day 63 after the first injection. The source material was peripheral blood, sampled in a trial of Ad26.COV2.S vaccine versus placebo. The TCR sequence derives from a person aged 18-60 years who received the Ad26.COV2.S COVID-19 vaccine or a placebo.

CDR3 bases: TGTGCCACCAGCAGAGGAGGGGGGGCCCGAGATACGCAGTATTTT. It yields the protein CATSRGGGARDTQYF. The rearrangement links TRBV15 to TRBJ2-3, with a possible D match to TRBD2 (7 bases). This CDR3 is built from 15 residues. Trimming removed 1 base from V and 5 bases from J, with 13 bases in between. CDR1 and CDR2 from the germline V gene are LNHNV and YYDKDF (reference sequence). The full variable domain, completed using reference TRBV15 and TRBJ2-3, is DAMVIQNPRYQVTQFGKPVTLSCSQTLNHNVMYWYQQKSSQAPKLLFHYYDKDFNNEADTPDNFQSRRPNTSFCFLDIRSPGLGDTAMYLCATSRGGGARDTQYFGPGTRLTVL.